A selection of T cell receptor beta chains follows, all from one sample in a study of siplizumab effects on memory and regulatory T cells. The method was immunoSEQ multiplex PCR; TCRdb's version includes in-frame clones alone and lacks a portion of them. The table includes 87,000 or so clones, about 87% detected once. The specimen was CD4+ T cells sorted from blood. The receptor set was obtained from a human donor in good health. Both conserved end residues are part of each CDR3. A D gene is named only where the DNA matches it firmly. The size entry is marked missing in some rows and otherwise reads once, few, many or a size class.

V gene: TRBV2
J gene: TRBJ2-1
clone size: -
D gene: TRBD2
CDR3 DNA: TGTGCCAGCAGGGCGACTAGCGGGGGGGTTGTTGACAATGAGCAGTTCTTC
CDR3 protein: CASRATSGGVVDNEQFF

V gene: TRBV4-1
J gene: TRBJ2-7
clone size: -
D gene: TRBD2
CDR3 DNA: TGCGCCAGCAGCCACTGGACTAGCCGGCTCGAGCAGTACTTC
CDR3 protein: CASSHWTSRLEQYF

V gene: TRBV6-6
J gene: TRBJ2-3
clone size: -
D gene: TRBD1
CDR3 DNA: TGTGCCAGCAGTTACTCGGGGGACAGGGTAGATACGCAGTATTTT
CDR3 protein: CASSYSGDRVDTQYF

V gene: TRBV5-5
J gene: TRBJ1-3
clone size: few
D gene: -
CDR3 DNA: TGTGCCAGCAGCCCATCCATAAGGGGGACGGGAAACACCATATATTTT
CDR3 protein: CASSPSIRGTGNTIYF

V gene: TRBV7-7
J gene: TRBJ2-1
clone size: -
D gene: TRBD2
CDR3 DNA: TGTGCTAGCAGCTTAGACCAAAGCGGGAGTTTAAACAATGAGCAGTTCTTC
CDR3 protein: CASSLDQSGSLNNEQFF

V gene: TRBV4-1
J gene: TRBJ1-5
clone size: once
D gene: -
CDR3 DNA: TGCGCCAGCAGCCGGTTATACGGGCCTAGCAATCAGCCCCAGCATTTT
CDR3 protein: CASSRLYGPSNQPQHF

V gene: TRBV18
J gene: TRBJ2-5
clone size: -
D gene: TRBD2
CDR3 DNA: TGTGCCAGCTCCCCGAGTCTAGCGGGGCAAGAGACCCAGTACTTC
CDR3 protein: CASSPSLAGQETQYF

V gene: TRBV7-9
J gene: TRBJ1-4
clone size: -
D gene: TRBD1
CDR3 DNA: TGTGCCAGCAGCTTGACCGGGACAGGGAATGAAAAACTGTTTTTT
CDR3 protein: CASSLTGTGNEKLFF

V gene: TRBV18
J gene: TRBJ2-1
clone size: once
D gene: -
CDR3 DNA: TGTGCCAGCTCACCACCGGCAGGCCCCGGTCTGTTCTTC
CDR3 protein: CASSPPAGPGLFF

V gene: TRBV9
J gene: TRBJ2-1
clone size: few
D gene: TRBD2
CDR3 DNA: TGTGCCAGCAGCGGAGCTGGACTAGCGGGAAACAATGAGCAGTTCTTC
CDR3 protein: CASSGAGLAGNNEQFF

V gene: TRBV7-2
J gene: TRBJ2-5
clone size: -
D gene: -
CDR3 DNA: TGTGCCAGCAGCTTTATTGACTTTCAAGAGACCCAGTACTTC
CDR3 protein: CASSFIDFQETQYF

V gene: TRBV5-1
J gene: TRBJ2-2
clone size: -
D gene: -
CDR3 DNA: TGCGCCAGCAGCTTGCCAGGGGCGACGAACACCGGGGAGCTGTTTTTT
CDR3 protein: CASSLPGATNTGELFF